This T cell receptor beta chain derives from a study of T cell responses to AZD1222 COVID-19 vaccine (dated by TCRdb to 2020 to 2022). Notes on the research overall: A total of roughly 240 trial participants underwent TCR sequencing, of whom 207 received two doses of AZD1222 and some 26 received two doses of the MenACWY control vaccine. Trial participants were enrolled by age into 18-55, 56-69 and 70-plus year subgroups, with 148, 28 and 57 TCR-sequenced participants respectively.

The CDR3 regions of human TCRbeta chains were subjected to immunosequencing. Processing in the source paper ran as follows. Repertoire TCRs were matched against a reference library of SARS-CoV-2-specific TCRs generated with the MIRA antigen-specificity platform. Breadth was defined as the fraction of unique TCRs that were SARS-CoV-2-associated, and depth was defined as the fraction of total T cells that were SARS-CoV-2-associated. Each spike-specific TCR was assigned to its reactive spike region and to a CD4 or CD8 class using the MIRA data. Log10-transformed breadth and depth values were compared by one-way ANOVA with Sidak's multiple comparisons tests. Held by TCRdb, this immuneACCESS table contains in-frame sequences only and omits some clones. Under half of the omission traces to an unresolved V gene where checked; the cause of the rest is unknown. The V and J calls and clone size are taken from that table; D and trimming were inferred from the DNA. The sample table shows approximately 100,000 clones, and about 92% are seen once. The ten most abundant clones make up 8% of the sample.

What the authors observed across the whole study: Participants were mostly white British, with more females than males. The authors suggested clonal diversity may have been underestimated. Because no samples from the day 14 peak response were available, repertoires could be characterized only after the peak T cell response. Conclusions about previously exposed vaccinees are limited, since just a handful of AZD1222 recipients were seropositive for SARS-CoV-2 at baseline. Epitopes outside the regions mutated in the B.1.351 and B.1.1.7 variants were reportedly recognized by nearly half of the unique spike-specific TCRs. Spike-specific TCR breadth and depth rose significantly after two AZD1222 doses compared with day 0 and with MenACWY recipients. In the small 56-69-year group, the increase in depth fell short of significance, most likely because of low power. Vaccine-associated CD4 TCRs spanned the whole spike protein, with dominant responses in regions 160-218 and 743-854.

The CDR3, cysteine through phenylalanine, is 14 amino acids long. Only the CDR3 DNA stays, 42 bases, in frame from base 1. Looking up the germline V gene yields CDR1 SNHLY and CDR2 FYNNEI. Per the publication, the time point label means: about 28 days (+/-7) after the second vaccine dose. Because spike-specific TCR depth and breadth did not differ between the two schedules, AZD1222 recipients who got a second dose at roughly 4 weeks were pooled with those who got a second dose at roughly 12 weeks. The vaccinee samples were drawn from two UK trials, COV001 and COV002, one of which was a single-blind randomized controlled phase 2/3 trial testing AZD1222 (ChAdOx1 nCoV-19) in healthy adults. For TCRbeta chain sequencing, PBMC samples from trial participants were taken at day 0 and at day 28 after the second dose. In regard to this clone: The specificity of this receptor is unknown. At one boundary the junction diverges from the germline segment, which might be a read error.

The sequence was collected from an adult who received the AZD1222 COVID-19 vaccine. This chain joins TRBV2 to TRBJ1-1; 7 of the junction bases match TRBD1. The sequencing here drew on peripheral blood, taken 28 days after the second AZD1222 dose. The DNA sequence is TGTGCCAGCAGCGAAGTTAAACAGGGGATGGGTGCTTTCTTT. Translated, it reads CASSEVKQGMGAFF. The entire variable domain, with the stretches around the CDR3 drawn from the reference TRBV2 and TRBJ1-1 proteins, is EPEVTQTPSHQVTQMGQEVILRCVPISNHLYFYWYRQILGQKVEFLVSFYNNEISEKSEIFDDQFSVERPDGSNFTLKIRSTKLEDSAMYFCASSEVKQGMGAFFGQGTRLTVV.